Listed below are T cell receptor beta chains from one sample, sequenced in a study of OX40 agonist ivuxolimab in advanced cancers. Libraries were prepared by immunoSEQ multiplex PCR; TCRdb keeps only in-frame clonotypes and omits some of them. The sample has tens of thousands of clones; around 91% are singletons. The material sequenced was CD4+ or CD8+ T cells sorted from blood, taken in a trial of the OX40 agonist ivuxolimab. The source is an adult with an advanced solid tumor such as melanoma, head and neck, liver or kidney cancer. Both conserved end residues are part of each CDR3. Fields, in order: V gene, clone size, J gene, D gene, CDR3 protein, CDR3 DNA. A D gene is named only where the DNA matches it firmly. Only part of the rows carry a size: once, few, many, or a class if the clone is expanded.

v_call: TRBV5-1
clone_size: NA
j_call: TRBJ2-1
d_call: TRBD2
cdr3_aa: CASSLASGGAYNEQFF
cdr3_nt: TGCGCCAGCAGCTTGGCCAGCGGGGGGGCCTACAATGAGCAGTTCTTC

v_call: TRBV19
clone_size: NA
j_call: TRBJ1-3
d_call: TRBD1
cdr3_aa: CASSLTGVSGNTIYF
cdr3_nt: TGTGCCAGTAGCCTTACAGGGGTATCTGGAAACACCATATATTTT

v_call: TRBV28
clone_size: NA
j_call: TRBJ2-7
d_call: NA
cdr3_aa: CASSFDPRVTRSSYEQYF
cdr3_nt: TGTGCCAGCAGTTTTGATCCTCGAGTCACGAGGAGCTCCTACGAGCAGTACTTC

v_call: TRBV6-5
clone_size: NA
j_call: TRBJ1-3
d_call: NA
cdr3_aa: CASSYSSGNTIYF
cdr3_nt: TGTGCCAGCAGTTACAGCTCTGGAAACACCATATATTTT

v_call: TRBV5-6
clone_size: NA
j_call: TRBJ1-4
d_call: TRBD1
cdr3_aa: CASSIAYRGTNEKLFF
cdr3_nt: TGTGCCAGCAGCATAGCCTACAGGGGAACTAATGAAAAACTGTTTTTT

v_call: TRBV11-2
clone_size: NA
j_call: TRBJ2-1
d_call: NA
cdr3_aa: CASSLATGNEQFF
cdr3_nt: TGTGCCAGCAGCTTAGCTACCGGCAATGAGCAGTTCTTC

v_call: TRBV7-9
clone_size: NA
j_call: TRBJ1-1
d_call: TRBD1
cdr3_aa: CASSYGQGADTEAFF
cdr3_nt: TGTGCCAGCAGCTACGGACAGGGGGCGGACACTGAAGCTTTCTTT

v_call: TRBV6-6
clone_size: NA
j_call: TRBJ1-6
d_call: TRBD1
cdr3_aa: CASSFKAGGRSPLHF
cdr3_nt: TGTGCCAGCAGTTTTAAAGCAGGGGGCCGTTCACCCCTCCACTTT

v_call: TRBV19
clone_size: NA
j_call: TRBJ2-7
d_call: TRBD1
cdr3_aa: CASSMGTGPYEQYF
cdr3_nt: TGTGCCAGTAGTATGGGGACAGGGCCCTACGAGCAGTACTTC

v_call: TRBV28
clone_size: NA
j_call: TRBJ2-1
d_call: NA
cdr3_aa: CASSITNEQFF
cdr3_nt: TGTGCCAGCAGTATAACCAATGAGCAGTTCTTC

v_call: TRBV11-2
clone_size: NA
j_call: TRBJ2-7
d_call: TRBD2
cdr3_aa: CASSPYGGGYEQYF
cdr3_nt: TGTGCCAGCAGCCCCTACGGGGGGGGCTACGAGCAGTACTTC

v_call: TRBV15
clone_size: NA
j_call: TRBJ2-7
d_call: NA
cdr3_aa: CATSSRDLSYEQYF
cdr3_nt: TGTGCCACCAGCAGCCGGGACTTATCCTACGAGCAGTACTTC

v_call: TRBV15
clone_size: NA
j_call: TRBJ2-4
d_call: NA
cdr3_aa: CATSREEGMGKNIQYF
cdr3_nt: TGTGCCACCAGCCGAGAAGAAGGGATGGGCAAAAACATTCAGTACTTC

v_call: TRBV19
clone_size: NA
j_call: TRBJ2-7
d_call: TRBD1
cdr3_aa: CASSMGTGSYEQYF
cdr3_nt: TGTGCCAGTAGTATGGGGACAGGATCCTACGAGCAGTACTTC

v_call: TRBV6-1
clone_size: NA
j_call: TRBJ1-6
d_call: NA
cdr3_aa: CASSEASWEYNSPLHF
cdr3_nt: TGTGCCAGCAGTGAAGCGTCTTGGGAGTATAATTCACCCCTCCACTTT

v_call: TRBV27
clone_size: NA
j_call: TRBJ2-1
d_call: TRBD2
cdr3_aa: CASRWGGLANREQFF
cdr3_nt: TGTGCCAGCAGATGGGGTGGACTAGCCAACCGTGAGCAGTTCTTC

v_call: TRBV28
clone_size: NA
j_call: TRBJ2-5
d_call: NA
cdr3_aa: CASSPYQETQYF
cdr3_nt: TGTGCCAGCAGTCCCTATCAAGAGACCCAGTACTTC

v_call: TRBV6-5
clone_size: NA
j_call: TRBJ2-1
d_call: NA
cdr3_aa: CASSYPDPFSFF
cdr3_nt: TGTGCCAGCAGTTACCCGGACCCTTTCTCTTTCTTC

v_call: TRBV7-9
clone_size: NA
j_call: TRBJ2-7
d_call: NA
cdr3_aa: CASSRTLDSYEQYF
cdr3_nt: TGTGCCAGCAGTCGGACTTTAGACTCCTACGAGCAGTACTTC

v_call: TRBV27
clone_size: NA
j_call: TRBJ1-5
d_call: NA
cdr3_aa: CASQVRDGQPQHF
cdr3_nt: TGTGCCAGCCAGGTACGGGACGGGCAGCCCCAGCATTTT

v_call: TRBV28
clone_size: NA
j_call: TRBJ2-7
d_call: NA
cdr3_aa: CASSLRIRGEQYF
cdr3_nt: TGTGCCAGCAGTTTGCGTATCAGGGGCGAGCAGTACTTC

v_call: TRBV7-2
clone_size: NA
j_call: TRBJ2-5
d_call: NA
cdr3_aa: CASSQGNFQETQYF
cdr3_nt: TGTGCCAGCAGCCAGGGGAATTTCCAAGAGACCCAGTACTTC

v_call: TRBV28
clone_size: NA
j_call: TRBJ2-7
d_call: NA
cdr3_aa: CASSLWGIQALSSYEQYF
cdr3_nt: TGTGCCAGCAGTTTATGGGGAATACAGGCCTTGAGCTCCTACGAGCAGTACTTC

v_call: TRBV28
clone_size: NA
j_call: TRBJ2-3
d_call: NA
cdr3_aa: CASTLSGGRTDTQYF
cdr3_nt: TGTGCCAGCACATTGAGTGGCGGGCGCACAGATACGCAGTATTTT

v_call: TRBV29-1
clone_size: NA
j_call: TRBJ2-7
d_call: NA
cdr3_aa: CSVEGTGGYEQYF
cdr3_nt: TGCAGCGTTGAAGGTACCGGGGGCTACGAGCAGTACTTC

v_call: TRBV28
clone_size: once
j_call: TRBJ2-3
d_call: NA
cdr3_aa: CASSRDGRQDTQYF
cdr3_nt: TGTGCCAGCAGCAGGGACGGCAGGCAGGATACGCAGTATTTT

v_call: TRBV5-1
clone_size: NA
j_call: TRBJ2-1
d_call: TRBD1
cdr3_aa: CASTNPGQGLNEQFF
cdr3_nt: TGCGCCAGCACGAATCCGGGACAGGGGCTGAACGAGCAGTTCTTC

v_call: TRBV7-9
clone_size: NA
j_call: TRBJ2-7
d_call: NA
cdr3_aa: CASSLAGRFYEQYF
cdr3_nt: TGTGCCAGCAGCTTAGCAGGAAGGTTCTACGAGCAGTACTTC

v_call: TRBV19
clone_size: NA
j_call: TRBJ1-1
d_call: NA
cdr3_aa: CASSIGPEHNTEAFF
cdr3_nt: TGTGCCAGTAGTATAGGTCCTGAACACAACACTGAAGCTTTCTTT

v_call: TRBV19
clone_size: NA
j_call: TRBJ1-5
d_call: NA
cdr3_aa: CASSEVDSGFQPQHF
cdr3_nt: TGTGCCAGTTCAGAGGTAGACAGTGGATTTCAGCCCCAGCATTTT

v_call: TRBV27
clone_size: NA
j_call: TRBJ2-7
d_call: NA
cdr3_aa: CASSYTAATYEQYF
cdr3_nt: TGTGCCAGCAGTTACACGGCAGCTACATACGAGCAGTACTTC

v_call: TRBV7-2
clone_size: NA
j_call: TRBJ2-5
d_call: NA
cdr3_aa: CASSYEGETQYF
cdr3_nt: TGTGCCAGCAGCTACGAGGGTGAGACCCAGTACTTC

v_call: TRBV5-4
clone_size: NA
j_call: TRBJ1-2
d_call: TRBD1
cdr3_aa: CASRGQGASNYGYTF
cdr3_nt: TGTGCCAGCAGGGGACAGGGCGCCTCTAACTATGGCTACACCTTC

v_call: TRBV11-2
clone_size: NA
j_call: TRBJ1-5
d_call: NA
cdr3_aa: CASSPRQGEAQPQHF
cdr3_nt: TGTGCCAGCAGCCCAAGGCAGGGAGAGGCTCAGCCCCAGCATTTT

v_call: TRBV27
clone_size: NA
j_call: TRBJ2-7
d_call: NA
cdr3_aa: CASLLSAGSYEQYF
cdr3_nt: TGTGCCAGCCTCTTGTCGGCAGGATCCTACGAGCAGTACTTC

v_call: TRBV7-9
clone_size: NA
j_call: TRBJ1-1
d_call: TRBD1
cdr3_aa: CASSSDREGNTEAFF
cdr3_nt: TGTGCCAGCAGCTCGGACAGGGAGGGCAACACTGAAGCTTTCTTT

v_call: TRBV7-9
clone_size: once
j_call: TRBJ2-7
d_call: NA
cdr3_aa: CASSLAGRGEQYF
cdr3_nt: TGTGCCAGCAGCTTAGCCGGCAGGGGCGAGCAGTACTTC

v_call: TRBV27
clone_size: NA
j_call: TRBJ1-4
d_call: NA
cdr3_aa: CASSPSPWEEKLFF
cdr3_nt: TGTGCCAGCAGTCCTTCACCATGGGAGGAAAAACTGTTTTTT

v_call: TRBV5-5
clone_size: NA
j_call: TRBJ2-7
d_call: TRBD1
cdr3_aa: CASSPGTGSYEQYF
cdr3_nt: TGTGCCAGCAGCCCCGGGACAGGGTCCTACGAGCAGTACTTC

v_call: TRBV7-9
clone_size: NA
j_call: TRBJ2-3
d_call: TRBD1
cdr3_aa: CASTQGQGATDTQYF
cdr3_nt: TGTGCCAGCACCCAGGGACAGGGGGCTACAGATACGCAGTATTTT

v_call: TRBV27
clone_size: NA
j_call: TRBJ1-5
d_call: NA
cdr3_aa: CASSLTALGNQPQHF
cdr3_nt: TGTGCCAGCAGTCTGACGGCCCTAGGGAATCAGCCCCAGCATTTT

v_call: TRBV7-2
clone_size: NA
j_call: TRBJ2-3
d_call: NA
cdr3_aa: CASSLEVFAGATDTQYF
cdr3_nt: TGTGCCAGCAGCTTAGAGGTATTTGCAGGAGCCACAGATACGCAGTATTTT

v_call: TRBV20-1
clone_size: NA
j_call: TRBJ2-1
d_call: NA
cdr3_aa: CSAMQAEQFF
cdr3_nt: TGCAGTGCTATGCAGGCCGAGCAGTTCTTC

v_call: TRBV6-6
clone_size: NA
j_call: TRBJ1-5
d_call: NA
cdr3_aa: CAISRGWGNQPQHF
cdr3_nt: TGTGCCATTAGCCGGGGGTGGGGAAATCAGCCCCAGCATTTT

v_call: TRBV29-1
clone_size: once
j_call: TRBJ2-1
d_call: NA
cdr3_aa: CSVVAPLEQFF
cdr3_nt: TGCAGCGTGGTAGCCCCCCTTGAGCAGTTCTTC

v_call: TRBV11-3
clone_size: NA
j_call: TRBJ2-7
d_call: NA
cdr3_aa: CASSLDPLKCYEQYF
cdr3_nt: TGTGCCAGCAGCTTAGATCCCCTGAAATGCTACGAGCAGTACTTC

v_call: TRBV5-1
clone_size: NA
j_call: TRBJ2-7
d_call: TRBD1
cdr3_aa: CASSDGTERSLREQYF
cdr3_nt: TGCGCCAGCAGCGATGGGACAGAAAGATCCCTCCGCGAGCAGTACTTC

v_call: TRBV6-6
clone_size: NA
j_call: TRBJ1-3
d_call: NA
cdr3_aa: CASSPDGSSGNTIYF
cdr3_nt: TGTGCCAGCAGTCCGGACGGATCGTCTGGAAACACCATATATTTT

v_call: TRBV6-4
clone_size: NA
j_call: TRBJ2-3
d_call: TRBD2
cdr3_aa: CASSVGLAATDTQYF
cdr3_nt: TGTGCCAGCAGTGTGGGACTAGCGGCCACAGATACGCAGTATTTT

v_call: TRBV27
clone_size: NA
j_call: TRBJ1-5
d_call: TRBD1
cdr3_aa: CASSGQGVLNQPQHF
cdr3_nt: TGTGCCAGCAGTGGACAGGGGGTGTTGAATCAGCCCCAGCATTTT